One and the same sample provided the 13 T cell receptor beta chains below, sequenced in a study of human T cells and chemical hapten exposure. The time point denotes: pre-sensitization, week 0. Described treatment: therapeutic diphenylcyclopropenone sensitization with weekly scalp DPC. Via MiXCR, TCRdb re-called the RACE reads, giving one row per CDR3 protein. The table has fewer than 300,000 distinct CDR3 sequences, around 7% seen once. The input for sequencing was whole blood, taken in connection with sensitization to the hapten diphenylcyclopropenone (DPC). Source of these receptors: a man younger than 35 with alopecia areata. Some clones in this sample may be carry-over from other donors' samples.

This clonotype appeared many times. The rearrangement uses TRBV21-1 and TRBJ2-2; TRBD1 was called by the table and not checked on the DNA. TRBV21-1 constitutes a pseudogene. The CDR3 has 15 residues. CDR3 sequence: CASSTRTEKTGELFF. The CDR3 DNA reads TGTGCCAGCAGCACTCGGACAGAGAAAACCGGGGAGCTGTTTTTT.

This clonotype was detected only a few times. V and J are TRBV27 and TRBJ2-1; no reliable D call. The CDR3 extends over 18 amino acids. V was trimmed by 3 bases and J by 3 bases, leaving 21 bases between them. CDR1 MNHEY and CDR2 SMNVEV come from the germline V gene (reference sequence). The CDR3, as DNA: TGTGCCAGCAGTTTGTCCGCGAGAATTCCCTGGGGCTACAATGAGCAGTTCTTC. It codes for CASSLSARIPWGYNEQFF.

The V gene is TRBV28, the J gene TRBJ2-7, with D possibly TRBD1 on 5 matching bases. The CDR3 consists of 13 residues. Trimming removed 9 bases from V and 7 bases from J, with 19 bases in between. Germline V gene lookup returns CDR1 MDHEN and CDR2 SYDVKM. This chain's CDR3 is CASTRRRAKEQYF. Here the CDR3 DNA reads TGTGCCAGTACGAGGCGCAGGGCCAAAGAGCAGTACTTC.

This clonotype was picked up a small number of times. CDR3 protein: CASRLTSGGTNTGELFF. The DNA for the CDR3 is TGTGCCAGCAGATTGACTAGCGGGGGAACGAACACCGGGGAGCTGTTTTTT. V gene TRBV12-3 or TRBV12-4 combines with J gene TRBJ2-2, with 12 bases that match TRBD2. The CDR3 is 17 residues long. With 6 bases clipped from V and 0 bases from J, the junction kept 5 bases outside the gene matches.

This clonotype was detected only a few times. This chain connects TRBV27 to TRBJ1-1; TRBD1 matches 7 bases. Germline CDR1 is MNHEY and CDR2 is SMNVEV (reference sequence). V was clipped by 0 bases and J by 7 bases; unmatched bases: 2. This CDR3 has 13 amino acids. The CDR3 nucleotides are TGTGCCAGCAGTTTATCTTCAGGGGGTGAAGCTTTCTTT. It encodes CASSLSSGGEAFF.

V and J are TRBV7-9 and TRBJ1-3; the D is unclear. There are 13 residues in the CDR3. V gave up 5 bases and J gave up 4 bases, with 9 bases separating them. Germline V CDR1 and CDR2: SEHNR, FQNEAQ (reference sequence). CDR3 coding DNA: TGTGCCAGCAGCCGAGCAGGCGGAAACACCATATATTTT. As protein: CASSRAGGNTIYF.

The chain uses TRBV5-1 and TRBJ2-3; D is tentatively TRBD1 or TRBD2 (6 bases each). Trimming left V 4 bases short and J 0 bases short, with 12 bases between. The CDR3 length is 15 residues. Germline V gives CDR1 SGHRS, CDR2 YFSETQ. CDR3 DNA: TGCGCCAGCAGCACGGGGGCGGGGAGCACAGATACGCAGTATTTT. It translates to CASSTGAGSTDTQYF.

This clonotype was observed a handful of times. V is TRBV3-1 and J is TRBJ1-5, with TRBD1 matching over 7 bases. Germline CDR1 reads LGHDT; CDR2 reads YNNKEL (reference sequence). J was trimmed by 4 bases and V by 4 bases; bases with no gene match: 7. The CDR3 sequence is 15 residues long. Here the CDR3 reads CASSLTADRNQPQHF. In nucleotides, the CDR3 is TGTGCCAGCAGCCTTACTGCGGACAGGAATCAGCCCCAGCATTTT.

The chain has TRBV7-3 and TRBJ2-5; perhaps TRBD1 as D (6 bases). Trimming took 5 bases from V and 6 from J, leaving 16 bases between them. Germline V gene lookup returns CDR1 SGHTA and CDR2 FQGTGA. The CDR3 is made up of 14 amino acids. CDR3 bases: TGTGCCAGCAGCCTGGACAGCCTAGGGAAGACCCAGTACTTC. Amino acid sequence: CASSLDSLGKTQYF.

The CDR3 sequence: CSVDRGITGELFF. The CDR3 coding sequence is TGCAGCGTTGACAGGGGAATCACCGGGGAGCTGTTTTTT. The chain links TRBV29-1 to TRBJ2-2, with D possibly matching TRBD1 (6 bases). The CDR3 consists of 13 residues. V was shortened by 3 bases and J by 4 bases, with 9 bases between the two germline ends. Per the germline V gene, CDR1 is SQVTM and CDR2 is ANQGSEA.

This clonotype was observed a handful of times. The V and J genes are TRBV29-1 and TRBJ2-2, with D possibly being TRBD2 (5 bases). The CDR3 totals 13 residues. V was pared by 7 bases and J by 0 bases, with 9 bases between. Germline V gene data show CDR1 as SQVTM and CDR2 as ANQGSEA. CDR3 sequence reads: CSGSGTNTGELFF. CDR3 nucleotides: TGCAGCGGATCCGGGACGAACACCGGGGAGCTGTTTTTT.

There are a few counts of this clonotype. The DNA of the CDR3 is TGTGCCAGCAGGGAATATGGATATAATTCACCCCTCCACTTT. This sequence encodes CASREYGYNSPLHF. The chain uses TRBV27 and TRBJ1-6; D not resolved. Trimming left V 6 bases short and J 4 bases short, with 10 bases between. The CDR3 runs to 14 residues. CDR1 and CDR2 (germline): MNHEY, SMNVEV (reference sequence).

This clonotype was picked up many times. The chain has TRBV6-5 and TRBJ2-3; TRBD1 agrees at 8 bases. V trimming: 6 bases; J trimming: 15 bases; junction bases outside the gene matches: 29. The CDR3 sequence is 18 residues long. CDR1 is MNHEY and CDR2 is SVGAGI in the germline V gene. The CDR3 here is CASSRAGTGATHATTRYF. In DNA form, the CDR3 reads TGTGCCAGCAGCCGAGCCGGGACAGGAGCCACTCACGCCACAACCCGCTATTTT.